The 12 T cell receptor beta chains in this list originate from one sample, sequenced in a study of molecular identifiers for immune sequencing clone quantification. TCRdb redid the calling of the PCR reads with MiXCR, one entry per CDR3 protein. This repertoire shows some 590,000 distinct CDR3 sequences, 25% found once; its top ten account for 0.78%. Sequenced sample: naive CD8+ T cells from blood, with Jurkat cell RNA spiked in. As to subset: FACS-sorted CD8+CD4-CCR7+CD45RA+ naive T cells. Receptors were obtained from a human donor in good health. Some libraries in this study had Jurkat cell RNA spiked in.

This clonotype was counted ten times or more. The genes are TRBV19 and TRBJ1-1, with D unclear. CDR1 is LNHDA, CDR2 SQIVND, per germline (reference sequence). Trimming pared 6 bases from V and 2 bases from J, leaving 16 bases between. The CDR3 has 15 amino acids. CDR3 amino acids: CASRWVFRLNTEAFF. CDR3 nucleotide sequence: TGTGCCAGTAGGTGGGTTTTCCGATTAAACACTGAAGCTTTCTTT.

This clonotype has at least ten counts. The chain uses TRBV7-8 and TRBJ1-5; no clear D. Germline lookup yields CDR1 SGHVS and CDR2 FQNEAQ. The CDR3 is 14 residues long. V shed 3 bases and J shed 10 bases, with 16 bases lying between them. This chain's CDR3 is CASSLADSRGPQHF. CDR3 DNA: TGTGCCAGCAGCTTGGCCGACTCCCGCGGACCCCAGCATTTT. Combining the CDR3 with reference TRBV7-8 and TRBJ1-5 gives the whole variable domain GAGVSQSPRYKVAKRGQDVALRCDPISGHVSLFWYQQALGQGPEFLTYFQNEAQLDKSGLPSDRFFAERPEGSVSTLKIQRTQQEDSAVYLCASSLADSRGPQHFGDGTRLSIL.

This clonotype was recorded only once. This chain links TRBV7-9 with TRBJ2-1, with TRBD1 identical over 12 bases. Trimming removed 5 bases from V and 8 bases from J; junction bases left unmatched: 16. Looked up from germline, CDR1 is SEHNR and CDR2 is FQNEAQ (reference sequence). The CDR3 is 18 residues long. The CDR3: CASSTSEGGTGGWDEQFF. CDR3 coding DNA: TGTGCCAGCAGCACCTCGGAGGGCGGGACAGGGGGCTGGGATGAGCAGTTCTTC.

The chain combines TRBV27 with TRBJ2-6, with D possibly being TRBD1 (5 bases). CDR1 is MNHEY and CDR2 is SMNVEV in the germline V gene (reference sequence). The CDR3 runs to 16 residues. V lost 3 bases and J 0 bases, leaving 9 bases between the germline ends. CDR3 bases: TGTGCCAGCAGTTTCAGAAGGGGCTCTGGGGCCAACGTCCTGACTTTC. It translates to CASSFRRGSGANVLTF.

This clonotype was seen only a few times. The chain combines TRBV9 with TRBJ2-7; D uncertain. Trimming pared 0 bases from V and 2 bases from J, leaving 12 bases between. Germline V gene lookup returns CDR1 SGDLS and CDR2 YYNGEE. The CDR3 spans 15 residues. The CDR3 nucleotides read TGTGCCAGCAGCGTAGACCCGGAACACACCTACGAGCAGTACTTC. It is translated as CASSVDPEHTYEQYF.

The CDR3 is CAISGGLQETQYF. In DNA, the CDR3 is TGTGCCATCAGTGGAGGCTTACAAGAGACCCAGTACTTC. The chain has TRBV10-3 and TRBJ2-5; D not resolved. Trimming took 4 bases from V and 2 from J, leaving 8 bases between them. The germline V gene encodes CDR1 ENHRY and CDR2 SYGVKD. This CDR3 region has 13 residues.

The chain uses TRBV19 and TRBJ1-6; D gene uncertain. CDR3 size: 9 residues. Germline values: CDR1 LNHDA, CDR2 SQIVND (reference sequence). The CDR3 nucleotides are TGTGTCCCGGCTTCACCCCTCCACTTT. Translation: CVPASPLHF.

This clonotype was recorded at least ten times. The chain links TRBV6-5 to TRBJ2-5; D perhaps matches TRBD1 (5 bases). Germline V lookup: CDR1 MNHEY, CDR2 SVGAGI. This CDR3 contains 16 residues. V was cut by 6 bases and J by 4 bases, with 21 bases left in between. CDR3 protein: CASSSVGEDTSETQYF. The CDR3 DNA follows: TGTGCCAGCAGCTCGGTTGGCGAGGACACTTCAGAGACCCAGTACTTC.

Many counts were recorded for this clonotype. This sequence joins TRBV9 and TRBJ2-5; D possibly corresponds to TRBD1 (6 bases). The CDR3 has 14 residues. V was cut by 0 bases and J by 1 base, with 7 bases left in between. In germline, CDR1 is SGDLS, CDR2 YYNGEE. The CDR3 sequence is CASSVGGGQETQYF. The CDR3 DNA is TGTGCCAGCAGCGTAGGAGGGGGCCAAGAGACCCAGTACTTC.

Concerning this clonotype: The junction and the germline gene differ at one end; a read error may be behind it. V usage is TRBV4-1 and J usage is TRBJ1-5; maybe TRBD1 (5 bases). CDR1 and CDR2 (germline): MGHRA, YSYEKL. This CDR3 has 14 residues. CDR3 in amino acids: CARSQGPGSQPRHF. CDR3 nucleotide sequence: TGCGCCCGCAGCCAGGGTCCCGGGAGTCAGCCCCGGCATTTT.

In the case of this clonotype: This clone may be a read error of a much larger clone one base away. The chain carries TRBV5-4 and TRBJ2-5; D is uncertain. CDR1 is SGHNT and CDR2 is YYREEE in the germline V gene (reference sequence). The CDR3 is 14 residues long. CDR3 residues: CASSLSLSKESQYF. DNA of the CDR3: TGTGCCAGCAGCTTGTCTCTCAGTAAAGAGTCCCAGTACTTC.

This clonotype was seen only a few times. V gene TRBV12-3 or TRBV12-4 combines with J gene TRBJ2-7; D gene unclear. V shed 6 bases and J shed 0 bases, with 9 bases lying between them. This CDR3 is built from 13 residues. The CDR3 coding sequence is TGTGCCAGCAGCGACACCTACTCCTACGAGCAGTACTTC. Its translation: CASSDTYSYEQYF.